The sequence of this T cell receptor (beta chain) was determined in a study of T cells after yellow fever vaccination. Deletions cut 5 bases from V and 6 bases from J, with 16 bases between. The CDR3 consists of 15 residues. This clonotype was found a few times. TCRdb processed the 5' RACE reads anew with MiXCR; each CDR3 protein has one entry. The table shows some 200,000 distinct CDR3 sequences, with roughly 9.6% occurring only once. The chain joins TRBV12-3 or TRBV12-4 to TRBJ2-2; possible D gene TRBD1, 6 bases. Here the sequenced sample was CD8+ T cells sorted from PBMCs, taken 15 days after the yellow fever booster vaccination. This TCR was recovered from a man aged 18 to 29 who received the YFV17D yellow fever vaccine. The CDR3 nucleotides are TGTGCCAGCAGTCCCAGACAGGCCCGGCCCGGGGAGCTGTTTTTT. Amino acids: CASSPRQARPGELFF.